This entry concerns a single T cell receptor (beta chain). The antigen is not known. These data are taken from a study of T-cell reconstitution after alpha-beta-depleted transplantation in children. Unique molecular identifiers were used to barcode this TCRbeta library. TCRdb reanalysed the PCR reads using MiXCR and keeps one entry per CDR3 protein. Of under 450,000 distinct CDR3 sequences listed, around 16% are singletons. Trimming took 6 bases from V and 0 from J; bases not matched to a gene: 2. This CDR3 has 12 residues. The V gene's germline CDR1 is SQVTM and CDR2 ANQGSEA. Study outcomes and limitations: Reportedly, only several hundred clones from non-depleted graft cells drove alpha-beta T-cell counts at about two months. When one year had passed after transplant, most T-cell counts and diversity came from newly produced T cells. Some patients' high day-60 TCRbeta diversity was traced to surviving recipient T cells and thymic progenitors.

The sequencing here drew on PBMCs, mostly from graft donor cells, taken 360 days after TCRalphabeta/CD19-depleted stem cell transplant. The clonotype was recovered from a boy under two years old who had a stem cell transplant for Wiskott-Aldrich syndrome, so the T cells may come from the graft donor. V gene TRBV29-1 combines with J gene TRBJ2-7, with TRBD1 identical over 7 bases. CDR3 sequence reads: CSVWDSSYEQYF. The CDR3 nucleotides read TGCAGCGTGTGGGACAGCTCCTACGAGCAGTACTTC.